This T cell receptor beta chain was recovered during a study of blood T cells in healthy people across ages. Every participating donor contributed 8 to 10 milliliters of peripheral blood through a draw. V lost 6 bases, J lost 4 bases, and 5 bases stayed unmatched. Germline V gene sequence: CDR1 MDHEN, CDR2 SYDVKM. This CDR3 has 14 residues. This clonotype showed up just a few times. Then a second PCR, running roughly 7 to 12 cycles, was carried out with a sample-barcoded 5' primer and a J-beta primer mix. Template switching added a 12-random-nucleotide identifier to every cDNA molecule. Paired-end reads containing CDR3 totaled no fewer than 2.5 million for each sample. TCRdb recomputed calls from the 5' RACE reads with MiXCR, one row per CDR3 protein. The table has 1.5 million to 2 million distinct CDR3 sequences, 28% seen once.

The chain couples TRBV28 to TRBJ1-5; TRBD1 matches 8 bases. The receptor's source is a woman aged 30 to 39 in good health. The sequenced sample consisted of blood. This chain's CDR3 is CASSQGALNQPQHF. In DNA form, the CDR3 reads TGTGCCAGCAGCCAGGGGGCTCTAAATCAGCCCCAGCATTTT. The full variable domain, its missing parts supplied by reference TRBV28 and TRBJ1-5, is DVKVTQSSRYLVKRTGEKVFLECVQDMDHENMFWYRQDPGLGLRLIYFSYDVKMKEKGDIPEGYSVSREKKERFSLILESASTNQTSMYLCASSQGALNQPQHFGDGTRLSIL.